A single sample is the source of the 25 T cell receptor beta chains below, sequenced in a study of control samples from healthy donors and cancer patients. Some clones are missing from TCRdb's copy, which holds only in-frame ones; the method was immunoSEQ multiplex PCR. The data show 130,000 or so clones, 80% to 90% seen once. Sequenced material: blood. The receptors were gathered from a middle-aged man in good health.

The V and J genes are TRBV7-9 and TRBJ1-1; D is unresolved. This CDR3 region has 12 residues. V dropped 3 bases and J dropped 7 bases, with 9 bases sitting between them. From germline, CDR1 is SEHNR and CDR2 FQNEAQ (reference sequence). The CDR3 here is CASSFTGGEAFF. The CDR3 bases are TGTGCCAGCAGCTTTACGGGTGGTGAAGCTTTCTTT.

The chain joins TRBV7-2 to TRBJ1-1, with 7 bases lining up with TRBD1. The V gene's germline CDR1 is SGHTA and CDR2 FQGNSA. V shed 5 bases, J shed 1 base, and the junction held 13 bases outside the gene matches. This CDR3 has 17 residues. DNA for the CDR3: TGTGCCAGCAGCCCTCAGGGACAGCTATGGGGGAACACTGAAGCTTTCTTT. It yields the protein CASSPQGQLWGNTEAFF.

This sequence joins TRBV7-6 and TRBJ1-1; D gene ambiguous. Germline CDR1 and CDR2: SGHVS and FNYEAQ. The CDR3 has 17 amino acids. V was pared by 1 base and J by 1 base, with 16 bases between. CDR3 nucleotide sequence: TGTGCCAGCAGCTTAGTTTCTTTAGGGCAGAGGAACACTGAAGCTTTCTTT. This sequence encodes CASSLVSLGQRNTEAFF.

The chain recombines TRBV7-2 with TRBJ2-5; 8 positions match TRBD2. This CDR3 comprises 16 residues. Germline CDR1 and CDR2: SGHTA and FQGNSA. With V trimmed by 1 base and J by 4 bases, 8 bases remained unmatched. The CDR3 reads CASSLGWRGAVETQYF. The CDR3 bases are TGTGCCAGCAGCTTAGGGTGGCGGGGGGCGGTAGAGACCCAGTACTTC.

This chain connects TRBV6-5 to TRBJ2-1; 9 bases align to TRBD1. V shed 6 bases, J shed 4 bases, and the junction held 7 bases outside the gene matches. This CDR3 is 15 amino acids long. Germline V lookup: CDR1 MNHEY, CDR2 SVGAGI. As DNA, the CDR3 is TGTGCCAGCAGAATCGACAGGGGGTCTTACAATGAGCAGTTCTTC. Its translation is CASRIDRGSYNEQFF.

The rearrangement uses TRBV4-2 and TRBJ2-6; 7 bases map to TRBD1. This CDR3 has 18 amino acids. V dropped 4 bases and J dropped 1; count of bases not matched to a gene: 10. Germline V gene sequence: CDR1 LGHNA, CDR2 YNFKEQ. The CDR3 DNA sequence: TGTGCCAGCAGCCCACGACAGGGAAGGGAATCTGGGGCCAACGTCCTGACTTTC. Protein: CASSPRQGRESGANVLTF.

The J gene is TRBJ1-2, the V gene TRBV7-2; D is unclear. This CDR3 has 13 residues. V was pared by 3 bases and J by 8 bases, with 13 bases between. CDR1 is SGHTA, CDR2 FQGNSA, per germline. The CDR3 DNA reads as TGTGCCAGCAGCTTGTTAGGAGTCGGGGGCTACACCTTC. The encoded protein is CASSLLGVGGYTF.

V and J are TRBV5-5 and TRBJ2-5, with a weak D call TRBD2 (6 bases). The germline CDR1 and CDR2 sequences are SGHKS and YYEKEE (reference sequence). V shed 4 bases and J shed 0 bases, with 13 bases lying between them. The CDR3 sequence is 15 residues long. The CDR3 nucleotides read TGTGCCAGCAGCCCCTCGGGACTGAACCAAGAGACCCAGTACTTC. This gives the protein CASSPSGLNQETQYF.

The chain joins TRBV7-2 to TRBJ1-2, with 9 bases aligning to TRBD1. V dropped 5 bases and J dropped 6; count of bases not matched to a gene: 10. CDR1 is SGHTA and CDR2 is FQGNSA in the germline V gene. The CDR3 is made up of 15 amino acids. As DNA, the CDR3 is TGTGCCAGCAGCCCGACCTCGGGACAGGGTAATGGCTACACCTTC. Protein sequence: CASSPTSGQGNGYTF.

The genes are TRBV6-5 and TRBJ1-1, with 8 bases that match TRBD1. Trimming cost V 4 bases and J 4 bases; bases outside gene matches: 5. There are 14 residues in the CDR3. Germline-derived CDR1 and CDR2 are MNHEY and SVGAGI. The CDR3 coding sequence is TGTGCCAGCAGTTTGACAGGGGCTGGCACTGAAGCTTTCTTT. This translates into CASSLTGAGTEAFF.

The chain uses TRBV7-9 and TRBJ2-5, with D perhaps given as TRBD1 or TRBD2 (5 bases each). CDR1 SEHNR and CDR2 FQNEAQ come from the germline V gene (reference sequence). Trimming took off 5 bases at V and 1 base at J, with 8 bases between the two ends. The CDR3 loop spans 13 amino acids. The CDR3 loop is CASSRDGQETQYF. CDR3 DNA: TGTGCCAGCAGCAGGGACGGCCAAGAGACCCAGTACTTC. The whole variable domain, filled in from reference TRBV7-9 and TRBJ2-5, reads DTGVSQNPRHKITKRGQNVTFRCDPISEHNRLYWYRQTLGQGPEFLTYFQNEAQLEKSRLLSDRFSAERPKGSFSTLEIQRTEQGDSAMYLCASSRDGQETQYFGPGTRLLVL.

The CDR3 spells CAISGLAEYNEQFF. The CDR3 DNA reads as TGTGCCATCAGTGGACTAGCGGAATACAATGAGCAGTTCTTC. The chain combines TRBV10-3 with TRBJ2-1, with 9 nucleotides matching TRBD2. The ends lost 4 bases at V and 4 bases at J; junction bases unmatched: 2. The CDR3 length is 14 residues. Germline loops: CDR1 ENHRY, CDR2 SYGVKD.

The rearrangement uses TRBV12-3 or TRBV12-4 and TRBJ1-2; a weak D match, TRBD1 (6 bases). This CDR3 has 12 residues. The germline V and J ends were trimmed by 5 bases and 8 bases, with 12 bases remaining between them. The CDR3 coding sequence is TGTGCCAGCAGTCTCCCTCAGGGGGGCTACACCTTC. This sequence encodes CASSLPQGGYTF.

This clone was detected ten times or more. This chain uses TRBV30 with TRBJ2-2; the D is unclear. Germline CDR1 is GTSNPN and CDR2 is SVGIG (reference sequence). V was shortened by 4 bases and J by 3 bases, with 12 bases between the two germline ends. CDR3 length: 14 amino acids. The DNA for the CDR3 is TGTGCCTGGAAGCCCGGTCAGCACACCGGGGAGCTGTTTTTT. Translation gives CAWKPGQHTGELFF.

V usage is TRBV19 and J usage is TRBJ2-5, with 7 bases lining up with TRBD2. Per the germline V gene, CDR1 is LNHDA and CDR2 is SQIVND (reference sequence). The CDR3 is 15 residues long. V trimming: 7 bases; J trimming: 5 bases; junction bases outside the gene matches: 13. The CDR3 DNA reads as TGTGCCAGTACCTCTAGCGGAAGGATGAGTGAGACCCAGTACTTC. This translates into CASTSSGRMSETQYF.

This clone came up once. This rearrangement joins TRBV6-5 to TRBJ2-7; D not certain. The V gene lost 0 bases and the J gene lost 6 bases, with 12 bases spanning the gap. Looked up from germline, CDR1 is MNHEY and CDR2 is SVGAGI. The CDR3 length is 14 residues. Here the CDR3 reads CASSYSSPSGEQYF. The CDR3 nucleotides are TGTGCCAGCAGTTACTCGAGTCCGTCTGGCGAGCAGTACTTC.

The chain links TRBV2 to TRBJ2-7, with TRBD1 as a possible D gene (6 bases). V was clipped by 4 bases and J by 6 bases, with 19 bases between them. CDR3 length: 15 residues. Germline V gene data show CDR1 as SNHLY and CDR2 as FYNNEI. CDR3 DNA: TGTGCCAGCAGTGTTAGGGACACTTCGATTCGCGAGCAGTACTTC. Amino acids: CASSVRDTSIREQYF.

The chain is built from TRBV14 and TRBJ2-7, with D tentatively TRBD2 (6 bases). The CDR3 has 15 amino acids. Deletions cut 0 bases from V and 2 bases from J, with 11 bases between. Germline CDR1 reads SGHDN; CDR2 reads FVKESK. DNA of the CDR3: TGTGCCAGCAGCCAAGAACTAGCTCCCACCTACGAGCAGTACTTC. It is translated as CASSQELAPTYEQYF.

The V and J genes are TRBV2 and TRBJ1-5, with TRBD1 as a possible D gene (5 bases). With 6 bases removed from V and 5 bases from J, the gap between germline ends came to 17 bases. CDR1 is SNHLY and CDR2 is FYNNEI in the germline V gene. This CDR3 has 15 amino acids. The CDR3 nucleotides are TGTGCCAGCAGACACGGGTCCGGAGGGGATCAGCCCCAGCATTTT. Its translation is CASRHGSGGDQPQHF.

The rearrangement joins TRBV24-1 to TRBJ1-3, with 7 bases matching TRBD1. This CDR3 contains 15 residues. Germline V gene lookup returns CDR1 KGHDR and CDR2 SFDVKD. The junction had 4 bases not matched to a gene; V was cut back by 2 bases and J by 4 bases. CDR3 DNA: TGTGCCACCAGTGATTCCACAGGGGAAGGAAACACCATATATTTT. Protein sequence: CATSDSTGEGNTIYF.

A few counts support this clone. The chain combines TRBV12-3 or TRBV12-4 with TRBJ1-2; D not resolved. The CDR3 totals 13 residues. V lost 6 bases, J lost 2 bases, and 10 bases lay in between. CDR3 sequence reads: CASRYGLNYGYTF. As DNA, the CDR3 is TGTGCCAGCAGATACGGTTTGAACTATGGCTACACCTTC.

The chain's CDR3 is CASSYRSAKFNEQFF. CDR3 DNA sequence: TGTGCCAGCAGTTACAGGTCAGCGAAGTTTAATGAGCAGTTCTTC. The chain employs TRBV6-2 or TRBV6-3 and TRBJ2-1; D is unclear. V dropped 2 bases and J dropped 7 bases, with 15 bases sitting between them. CDR1 and CDR2 from the germline V gene are MNHEY and SVGEGT. The CDR3 totals 15 residues.

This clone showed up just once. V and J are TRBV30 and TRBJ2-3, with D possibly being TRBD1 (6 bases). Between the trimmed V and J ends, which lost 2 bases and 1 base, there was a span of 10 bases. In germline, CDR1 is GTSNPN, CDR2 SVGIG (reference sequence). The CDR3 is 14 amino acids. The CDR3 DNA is TGTGCCTGGAGTAGGGACACCCGCACAGATACGCAGTATTTT. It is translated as CAWSRDTRTDTQYF. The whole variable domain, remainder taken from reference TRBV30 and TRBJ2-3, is SQTIHQWPATLVQPVGSPLSLECTVEGTSNPNLYWYRQAAGRGLQLLFYSVGIGQISSEVPQNLSASRPQDRQFILSSKKLLLSDSGFYLCAWSRDTRTDTQYFGPGTRLTVL.

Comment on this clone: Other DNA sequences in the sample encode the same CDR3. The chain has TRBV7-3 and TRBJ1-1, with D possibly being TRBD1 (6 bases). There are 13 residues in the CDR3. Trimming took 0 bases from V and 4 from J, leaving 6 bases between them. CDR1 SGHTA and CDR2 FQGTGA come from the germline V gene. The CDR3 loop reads CASSLTGGTEAFF. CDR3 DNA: TGTGCCAGCAGCTTAACAGGGGGCACTGAAGCTTTCTTT.

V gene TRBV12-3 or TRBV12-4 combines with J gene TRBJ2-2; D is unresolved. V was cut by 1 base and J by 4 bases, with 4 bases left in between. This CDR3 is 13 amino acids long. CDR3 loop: CASSLGVTGELFF. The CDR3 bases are TGTGCCAGCAGTTTAGGAGTCACCGGGGAGCTGTTTTTT.